This TCR beta chain was captured by sequencing in a study of blood T cell repertoires in COVID-19. Study at large: Samples came from the United States, Italy and Spain, spanning acute and convalescent COVID-19. T cells, B-cell-depleted T cells, or PBMCs supplied cDNA or gDNA.

The sample holds a few counts of this clone. The CDR3 sequence is 16 residues long. Germline V lookup: CDR1 MNHEY, CDR2 SVGEGT. V lost 2 bases, J lost 0 bases, and 14 bases lay in between. Per the original methods: Nucleated cell counts were estimated from reference gene primer amplification. Assay used: immunoSEQ multiplex PCR; TCRdb lists only in-frame clones, some missing. V and J calls and clone size come straight from that table; D and trimming were deduced from the DNA. Of 45,000 or so clones listed, roughly 87% were seen once; the top ten hold roughly a tenth. The gene calls are TRBV6-2 or TRBV6-3 and TRBJ2-7; perhaps TRBD2 as D (5 bases). The sequenced material came from peripheral blood. This receptor was obtained from a woman aged 80 or over with active COVID-19. In DNA form, the CDR3 reads TGTGCCAGCAGTTACAGGGAGTGGGGATCCTCCTACGAGCAGTACTTC. Amino acids: CASSYREWGSSYEQYF.